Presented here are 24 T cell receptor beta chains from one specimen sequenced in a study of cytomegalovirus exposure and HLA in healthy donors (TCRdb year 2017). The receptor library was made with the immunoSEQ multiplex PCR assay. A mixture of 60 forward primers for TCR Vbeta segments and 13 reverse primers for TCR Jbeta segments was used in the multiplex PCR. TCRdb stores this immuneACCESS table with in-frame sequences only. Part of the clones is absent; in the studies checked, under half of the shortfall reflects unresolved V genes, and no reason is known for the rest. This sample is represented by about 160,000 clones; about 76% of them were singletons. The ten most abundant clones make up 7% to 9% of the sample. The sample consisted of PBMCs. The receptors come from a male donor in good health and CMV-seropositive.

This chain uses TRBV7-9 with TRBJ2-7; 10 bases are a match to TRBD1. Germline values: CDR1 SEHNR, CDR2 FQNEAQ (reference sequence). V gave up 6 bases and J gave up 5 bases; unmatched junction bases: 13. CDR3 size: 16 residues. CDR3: CASRAPGTGALDEQYF. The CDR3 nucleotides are TGTGCCAGCAGAGCTCCCGGGACAGGGGCCCTTGACGAGCAGTACTTC.

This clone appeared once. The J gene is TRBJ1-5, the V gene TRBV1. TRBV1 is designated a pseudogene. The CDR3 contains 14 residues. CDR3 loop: CTSSQVGDDQPQHF. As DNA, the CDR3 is TGCACCAGCAGCCAAGTCGGAGACGATCAGCCCCAGCATTTT.

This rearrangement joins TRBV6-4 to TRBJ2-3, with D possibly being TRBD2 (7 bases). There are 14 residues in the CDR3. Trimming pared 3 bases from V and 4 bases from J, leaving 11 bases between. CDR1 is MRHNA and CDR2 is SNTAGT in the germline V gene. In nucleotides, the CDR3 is TGTGCCAGCAGTGAAGGGGGGGCCGCAGATACGCAGTATTTT. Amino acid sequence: CASSEGGAADTQYF.

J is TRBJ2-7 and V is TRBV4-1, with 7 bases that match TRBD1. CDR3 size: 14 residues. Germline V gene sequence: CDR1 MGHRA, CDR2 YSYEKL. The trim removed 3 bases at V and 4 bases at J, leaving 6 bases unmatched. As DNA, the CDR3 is TGCGCCAGCAGCCACCCGGGACAGTGGTACGAGCAGTACTTC. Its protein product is CASSHPGQWYEQYF.

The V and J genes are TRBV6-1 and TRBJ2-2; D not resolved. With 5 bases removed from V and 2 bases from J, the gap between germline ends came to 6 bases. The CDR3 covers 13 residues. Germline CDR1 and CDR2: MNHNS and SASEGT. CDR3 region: CASSSGNTGELFF. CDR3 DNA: TGTGCCAGCAGTTCAGGAAACACCGGGGAGCTGTTTTTT.

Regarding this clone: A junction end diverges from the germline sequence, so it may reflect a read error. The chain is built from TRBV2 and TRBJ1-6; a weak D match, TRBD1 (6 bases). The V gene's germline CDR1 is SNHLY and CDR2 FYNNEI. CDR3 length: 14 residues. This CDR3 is CAGSFDRKNSPLHF. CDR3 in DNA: TGTGCCGGCAGTTTCGACAGGAAAAATTCACCCCTCCACTTT.

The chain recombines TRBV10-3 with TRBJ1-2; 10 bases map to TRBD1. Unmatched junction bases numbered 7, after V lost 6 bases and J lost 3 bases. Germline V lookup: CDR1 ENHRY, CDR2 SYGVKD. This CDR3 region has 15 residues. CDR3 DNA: TGTGCCATCAGGTCCGGGACAGGGGTCGACTATGGCTACACCTTC. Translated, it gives CAIRSGTGVDYGYTF.

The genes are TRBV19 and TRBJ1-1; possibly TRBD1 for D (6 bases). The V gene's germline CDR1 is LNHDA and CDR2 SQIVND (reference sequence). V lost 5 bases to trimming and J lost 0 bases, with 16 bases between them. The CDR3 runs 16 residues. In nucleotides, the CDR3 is TGTGCCAGTAGTTCGGGGGGCCCGGGGATGAACACTGAAGCTTTCTTT. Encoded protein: CASSSGGPGMNTEAFF.

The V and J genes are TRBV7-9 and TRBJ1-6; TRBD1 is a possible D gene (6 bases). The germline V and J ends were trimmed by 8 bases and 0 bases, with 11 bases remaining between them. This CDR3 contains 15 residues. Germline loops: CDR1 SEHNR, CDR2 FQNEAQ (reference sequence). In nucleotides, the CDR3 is TGTGCCAGCCGCCAGGGGAGCTCCTATAATTCACCCCTCCACTTT. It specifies CASRQGSSYNSPLHF.

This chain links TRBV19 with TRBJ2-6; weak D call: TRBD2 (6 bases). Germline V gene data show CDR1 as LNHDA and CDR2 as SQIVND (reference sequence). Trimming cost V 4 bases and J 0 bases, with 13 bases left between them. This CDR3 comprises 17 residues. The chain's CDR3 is CASSKALRGSGANVLTF. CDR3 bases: TGTGCCAGTAGTAAGGCCTTGCGGGGCTCTGGGGCCAACGTCCTGACTTTC.

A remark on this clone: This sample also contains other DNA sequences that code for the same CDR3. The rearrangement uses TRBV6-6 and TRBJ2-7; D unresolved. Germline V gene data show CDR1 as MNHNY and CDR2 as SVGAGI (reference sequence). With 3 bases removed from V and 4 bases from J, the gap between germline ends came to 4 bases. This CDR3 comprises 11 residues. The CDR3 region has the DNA TGTGCCAGCAGTTATTTATACGAGCAGTACTTC. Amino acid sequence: CASSYLYEQYF.

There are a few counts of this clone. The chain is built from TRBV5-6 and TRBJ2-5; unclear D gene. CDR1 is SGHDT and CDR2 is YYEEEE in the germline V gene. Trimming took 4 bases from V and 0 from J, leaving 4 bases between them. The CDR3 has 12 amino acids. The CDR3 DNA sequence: TGTGCCAGCAGCCCGTACCAAGAGACCCAGTACTTC. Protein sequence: CASSPYQETQYF.

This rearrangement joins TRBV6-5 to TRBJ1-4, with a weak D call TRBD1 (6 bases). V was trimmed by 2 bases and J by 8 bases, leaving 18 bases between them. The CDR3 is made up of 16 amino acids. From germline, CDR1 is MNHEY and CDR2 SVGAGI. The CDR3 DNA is TGTGCCAGCAGTTACACGATGGACAGCGGGAGGGAAAAACTGTTTTTT. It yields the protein CASSYTMDSGREKLFF.

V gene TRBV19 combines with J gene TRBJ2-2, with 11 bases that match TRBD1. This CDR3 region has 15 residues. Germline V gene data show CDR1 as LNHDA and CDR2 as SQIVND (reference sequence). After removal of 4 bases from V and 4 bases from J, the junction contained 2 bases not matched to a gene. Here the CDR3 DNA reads TGTGCCAGTAGTACCGGGACAGGGGGCACCGGGGAGCTGTTTTTT. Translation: CASSTGTGGTGELFF.

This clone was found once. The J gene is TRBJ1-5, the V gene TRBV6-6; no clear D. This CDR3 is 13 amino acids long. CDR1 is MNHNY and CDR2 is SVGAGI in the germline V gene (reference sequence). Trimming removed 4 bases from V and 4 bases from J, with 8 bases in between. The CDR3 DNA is TGTGCCAGCAGTTTAGTTACGAATCAGCCCCAGCATTTT. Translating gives CASSLVTNQPQHF.

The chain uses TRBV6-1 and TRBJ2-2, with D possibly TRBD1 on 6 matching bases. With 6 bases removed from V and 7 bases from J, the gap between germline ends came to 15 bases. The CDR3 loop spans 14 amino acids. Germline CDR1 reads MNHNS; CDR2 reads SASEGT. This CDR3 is CASRGDNHGGELFF. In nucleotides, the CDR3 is TGTGCCAGCAGGGGGGACAACCATGGCGGGGAGCTGTTTTTT.

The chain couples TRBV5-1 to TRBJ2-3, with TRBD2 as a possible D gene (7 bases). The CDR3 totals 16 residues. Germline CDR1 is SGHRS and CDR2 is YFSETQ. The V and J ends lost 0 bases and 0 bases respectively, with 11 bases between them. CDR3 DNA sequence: TGCGCCAGCAGCTTGGCCGGGGGGCTTAGCACAGATACGCAGTATTTT. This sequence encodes CASSLAGGLSTDTQYF.

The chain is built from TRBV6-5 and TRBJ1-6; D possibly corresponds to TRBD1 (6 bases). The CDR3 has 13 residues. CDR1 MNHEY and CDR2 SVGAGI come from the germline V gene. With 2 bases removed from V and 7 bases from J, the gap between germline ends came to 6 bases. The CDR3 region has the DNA TGTGCCAGCAGTTACGACAGGAATTCACCCCTCCACTTT. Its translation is CASSYDRNSPLHF.

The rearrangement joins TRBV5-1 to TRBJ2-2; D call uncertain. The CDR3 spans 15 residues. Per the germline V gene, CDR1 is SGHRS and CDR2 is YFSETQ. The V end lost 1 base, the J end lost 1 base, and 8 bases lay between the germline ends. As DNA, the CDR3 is TGCGCCAGCAGCTTGTATGGAGAGAACACCGGGGAGCTGTTTTTT. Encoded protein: CASSLYGENTGELFF.

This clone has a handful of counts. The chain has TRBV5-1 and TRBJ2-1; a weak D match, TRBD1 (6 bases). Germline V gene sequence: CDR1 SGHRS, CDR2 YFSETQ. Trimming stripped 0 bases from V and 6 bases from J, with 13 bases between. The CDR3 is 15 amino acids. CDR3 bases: TGCGCCAGCAGCTTGGAAGGGGGACGGGTCAATGAGCAGTTCTTC. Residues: CASSLEGGRVNEQFF.

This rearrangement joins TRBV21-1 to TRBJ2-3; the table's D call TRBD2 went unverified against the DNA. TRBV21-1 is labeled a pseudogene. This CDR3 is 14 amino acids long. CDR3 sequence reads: CASSSRTSTDTQYF. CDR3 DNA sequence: TGTGCCAGCAGCTCTCGCACTAGCACAGATACGCAGTATTTT.

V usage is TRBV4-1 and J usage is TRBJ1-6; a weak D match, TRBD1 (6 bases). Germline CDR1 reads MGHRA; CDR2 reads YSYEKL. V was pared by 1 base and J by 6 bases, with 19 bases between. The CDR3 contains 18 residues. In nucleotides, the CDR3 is TGCGCCAGCAGCCAAGTTGGCAGGGGACCCGCAGTTAATTCACCCCTCCACTTT. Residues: CASSQVGRGPAVNSPLHF.

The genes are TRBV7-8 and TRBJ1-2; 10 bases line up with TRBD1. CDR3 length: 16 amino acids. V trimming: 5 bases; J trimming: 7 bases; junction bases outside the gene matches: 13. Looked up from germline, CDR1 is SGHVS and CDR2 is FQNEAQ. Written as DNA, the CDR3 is TGTGCCAGCAGCGCCGGGACAGGGGATAAGTACGGTGGCTACACCTTC. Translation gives CASSAGTGDKYGGYTF.

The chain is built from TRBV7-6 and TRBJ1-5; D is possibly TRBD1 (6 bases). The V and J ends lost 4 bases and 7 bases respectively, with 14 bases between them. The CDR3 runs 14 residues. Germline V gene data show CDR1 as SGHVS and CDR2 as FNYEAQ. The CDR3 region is CASSSTGSGQPQHF. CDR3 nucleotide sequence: TGTGCCAGCAGCTCTACAGGGTCGGGACAGCCCCAGCATTTT. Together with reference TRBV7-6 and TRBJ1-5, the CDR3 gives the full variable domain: GAGVSQSPRYKVTKRGQDVALRCDPISGHVSLYWYRQALGQGPEFLTYFNYEAQQDKSGLPNDRFSAERPEGSISTLTIQRTEQRDSAMYRCASSSTGSGQPQHFGDGTRLSIL.